The 8 T cell receptor beta chains below come from one sample, sequenced in a study of regulatory T cells in long-lasting Graves disease. Time point here: newly diagnosed GD, antithyroid drugs for less than 3 months. The TCR library was made from RNA that had been extracted from PBMCs in TRIzol. Relying on iRepertoire HTBI primers and Arm-PCR of CDR3 regions, the team built TCR beta libraries. TCRdb re-called the multiplex PCR reads with MiXCR, one entry per CDR3 protein. Of 300,000 to 450,000 distinct CDR3 sequences in the sample, 15% to 17% were seen once. Sequences were derived from peripheral blood mononuclear cells (PBMCs), sampled at new diagnosis, from a patient treated with antithyroid drugs. The origin of the receptors is a female donor with Graves disease.

This chain joins TRBV11-2 and TRBJ2-1; TRBD1 might be the D (6 bases). The J call may be wrong; the DNA end is better matched by TRBJ2-5. This CDR3 is built from 14 residues. The V gene's germline CDR1 is SGHAT and CDR2 FQNNGV. The CDR3 region is CASSSNRARRTQYF. CDR3 DNA sequence: TGTGCCAGCAGCTCGAACAGGGCTCGGCGGACCCAGTACTTC.

This clonotype was counted at least ten times. The chain carries TRBV5-1 and TRBJ2-1; 9 nucleotides align to TRBD2. The CDR3 consists of 17 residues. Losses at the gene ends were 0 bases for V and 2 bases for J; bases not matched to a gene: 6. CDR1 and CDR2 (germline): SGHRS, YFSETQ. CDR3 sequence (DNA): TGCGCCAGCAGCTTGGGTAGCGGGAGCCGGGCCTACAATGAGCAGTTCTTC. Protein: CASSLGSGSRAYNEQFF.

This clonotype was counted at least ten times. The V and J genes are TRBV12-3 or TRBV12-4 and TRBJ1-1; no clear D. The CDR3 is 13 residues long. V gave up 5 bases and J gave up 11 bases, with 18 bases separating them. CDR3: CASSTPALVWAFF. CDR3 bases: TGTGCCAGCAGTACCCCCGCACTCGTGTGGGCTTTCTTT.

In this sample, this clonotype turned up many times. For the CDR3, the DNA is TGTGCCAGCAGTTCGGACGGTTTTGGCTACGAGCAGTACTTC. It translates to CASSSDGFGYEQYF. V gene TRBV12-3 or TRBV12-4 combines with J gene TRBJ2-7; D is unresolved. V lost 4 bases, J lost 3 bases, and 13 bases lay in between. The CDR3 is 14 residues long.

At least ten counts were recorded for this clonotype. The CDR3 DNA is TGTGCCAGCAGCTCCCTTGCTAGCGGGAGTTACTACAATGAGCAGTTCTTC. Amino acid sequence: CASSSLASGSYYNEQFF. The J gene is TRBJ2-1, the V gene TRBV7-9, with TRBD2 matching 10 bases. The germline V gene has CDR1 SEHNR and CDR2 FQNEAQ (reference sequence). The CDR3 loop spans 17 amino acids. V shed 4 bases, J shed 3 bases, and the junction held 9 bases outside the gene matches.

The sample holds many counts of this clonotype. The rearrangement joins TRBV11-2 to TRBJ1-6; 7 bases align to TRBD1. This CDR3 region has 14 residues. In germline, CDR1 is SGHAT, CDR2 FQNNGV. V was pared by 3 bases and J by 14 bases, with 10 bases of the junction left unmatched. The CDR3 here is CASSFIRQGISLHF. CDR3 DNA: TGTGCCAGCAGCTTTATCCGACAGGGCATTTCCCTCCACTTT.

This clonotype appeared many times. This rearrangement joins TRBV6-1 to TRBJ1-3; D unresolved. The CDR3 runs 15 residues. Trimming shortened V by 6 bases and J by 8 bases, and 20 bases separated the two germline ends. CDR1 MNHNS and CDR2 SASEGT come from the germline V gene. Here the CDR3 DNA reads TGTGCCAGCAGCCACGGCGGCAGCCGACCGGACACCATATATTTT. Translation: CASSHGGSRPDTIYF.

This clonotype was found once. V gene TRBV11-2 combines with J gene TRBJ2-1, with D possibly matching TRBD2 (6 bases). V dropped 4 bases and J dropped 0 bases, with 10 bases sitting between them. The CDR3 length is 15 residues. Germline CDR1 reads SGHAT; CDR2 reads FQNNGV. CDR3 protein: CASSWRDFSYNEQFF. For the CDR3, the DNA is TGTGCCAGCAGCTGGCGGGACTTCTCCTACAATGAGCAGTTCTTC.